Below, one T cell receptor beta chain is given with its context. Using immunoSEQ multiplex PCR, the repertoire was profiled, and TCRdb retains in-frame clones only, with some absent. Of tens of thousands of clones listed, around 86% are singletons. V was shortened by 4 bases and J by 1 base, with 8 bases between the two germline ends. The CDR3 is made up of 14 amino acids. Germline V gene sequence: CDR1 SNHLY, CDR2 FYNNEI. The sample is drawn from a study of control samples from healthy donors and cancer patients. Sequencing input: PBMCs. This rearrangement joins TRBV2 to TRBJ1-5; no firm D call. This sequence was found in a woman between 50 and 59 years old with lung cancer. The CDR3 loop is CASSGVLSNQPQHF. In nucleotides, the CDR3 is TGTGCCAGCAGTGGGGTACTGAGCAATCAGCCCCAGCATTTT.